Listed below are T cell receptor beta chains from one sample, sequenced in a study of blood T cell repertoires in COVID-19. Using immunoSEQ multiplex PCR, the repertoire was profiled, and TCRdb retains in-frame clones only, with some absent. The sample has about 220,000 clones; approximately 78% are singletons. The sequencing input was peripheral blood. All receptors come from a woman in her 70s with COVID-19, enrolled during active disease. CDR3s include the opening cysteine and the closing phenylalanine or tryptophan. Each record gives: D gene, clone size, J gene, V gene, CDR3 protein, CDR3 DNA. A D gene is named only where the DNA matches it firmly. The size entry is marked missing in some rows and otherwise reads once, few, many or a size class.

>TRBD1|NA|TRBJ1-3|TRBV7-2
CASSLQGVGNTIYF
TGTGCCAGCAGCTTACAGGGGGTCGGAAACACCATATATTTT
>TRBD2|once|TRBJ2-1|TRBV2
CASGTTSFNEQFF
TGTGCCAGCGGGACGACTAGCTTCAATGAGCAGTTCTTC
>NA|once|TRBJ1-3|TRBV3-1/TRBV3-2
CASSQEGRARAGNTIYF
TGTGCCAGCAGCCAAGAGGGCAGGGCCAGAGCTGGAAACACCATATATTTT
>TRBD1|NA|TRBJ2-5|TRBV24-1
CATSKTGGVETQYF
TGTGCCACCAGTAAGACAGGGGGTGTGGAGACCCAGTACTTC
>NA|NA|TRBJ2-7|TRBV7-2
CASSLDIGGSYEQYF
TGTGCCAGCAGCTTAGATATTGGCGGCTCCTACGAGCAGTACTTC
>NA|NA|TRBJ2-2|TRBV5-4
CASSLDSTGELFF
TGTGCCAGCAGCCTCGACTCCACCGGGGAGCTGTTTTTT
>NA|once|TRBJ2-2|TRBV7-2
CASSLGLTVNTGELFF
TGTGCCAGCAGCTTAGGCCTGACAGTCAACACCGGGGAGCTGTTTTTT
>NA|NA|TRBJ1-5|TRBV11-1
CASSLFPQGSPQHF
TGTGCCAGCAGCTTATTTCCCCAGGGTTCGCCCCAGCATTTT
>NA|NA|TRBJ2-1|TRBV11-2
CASSRGAISYNEQFF
TGTGCCAGCAGCCGTGGGGCAATCTCCTACAATGAGCAGTTCTTC
>NA|few|TRBJ2-7|TRBV9
CASSVADIGEQYF
TGTGCCAGCAGCGTAGCCGACATCGGCGAGCAGTACTTC
>TRBD1|few|TRBJ2-7|TRBV9
CASSVGQGSPLEQYF
TGTGCCAGCAGCGTAGGACAGGGCTCTCCCCTCGAGCAGTACTTC
>NA|NA|TRBJ2-7|TRBV27
CASSPGRRLLTSSYEQYF
TGTGCCAGCAGTCCCGGCCGAAGACTCCTCACGAGCTCCTACGAGCAGTACTTC
>TRBD2|NA|TRBJ2-7|TRBV7-9
CASSLRTSGFYEQYF
TGTGCCAGCAGCTTGCGGACTAGCGGATTCTACGAGCAGTACTTC
>TRBD2|once|TRBJ2-7|TRBV5-1
CASSLGGRTRSYEQYF
TGCGCCAGCAGCTTGGGAGGCAGGACTAGGTCCTACGAGCAGTACTTC
>NA|NA|TRBJ1-1|TRBV19
CAILPKGAGNTEAFF
TGTGCCATCCTTCCGAAAGGGGCAGGGAACACTGAAGCTTTCTTT
>TRBD2|NA|TRBJ2-5|TRBV11-2
CASSSLGASGSSPETQYF
TGTGCCAGCAGCTCCTTGGGGGCTAGCGGGAGTTCCCCAGAGACCCAGTACTTC
>TRBD1|few|TRBJ2-7|TRBV5-1
CASSLRQGFYEQYF
TGCGCCAGCAGCCTCAGACAGGGTTTCTACGAGCAGTACTTC
>TRBD1|few|TRBJ1-2|TRBV30
CAWSGTGTGYPYGYTF
TGTGCCTGGAGTGGAACCGGGACAGGGTATCCCTATGGCTACACCTTC
>TRBD1|few|TRBJ2-7|TRBV5-1
CASSFGTGGEQYF
TGCGCCAGCAGCTTTGGGACAGGGGGCGAGCAGTACTTC
>NA|NA|TRBJ1-1|TRBV18
CASSGHLNTEAFF
TGTGCCAGCTCAGGACATTTGAACACTGAAGCTTTCTTT
>NA|once|TRBJ2-3|TRBV28
CASRTGGQGTDTQYF
TGTGCCAGCAGAACTGGGGGACAAGGCACAGATACGCAGTATTTT
>NA|NA|TRBJ1-5|TRBV5-1
CASSPGPGGKLPQHF
TGCGCCAGCAGCCCGGGGCCTGGGGGGAAGCTGCCCCAGCATTTT
>TRBD1|NA|TRBJ2-7|TRBV28
CASRGQGNFGEQYF
TGTGCCAGCAGAGGACAGGGGAATTTCGGGGAGCAGTACTTC
>TRBD1|NA|TRBJ1-3|TRBV30
CAWSVAGGSGNTIYF
TGTGCCTGGAGTGTCGCAGGGGGCTCTGGAAACACCATATATTTT
>NA|NA|TRBJ1-2|TRBV6-5
CASSPRQARHGYTF
TGTGCCAGCAGTCCGAGACAGGCGAGGCATGGCTACACCTTC
>TRBD2|few|TRBJ2-1|TRBV9
CASSFGTSGRRRGNEQFF
TGTGCCAGCAGCTTCGGGACTAGCGGGAGAAGGAGGGGCAATGAGCAGTTCTTC
>NA|NA|TRBJ1-2|TRBV6-5
CASSLTEDGYTF
TGTGCCAGCAGTCTTACAGAAGATGGCTACACCTTC
>TRBD1|NA|TRBJ1-4|TRBV19
CASSGTATNEKLFF
TGTGCCAGTAGTGGGACAGCAACTAATGAAAAACTGTTTTTT